The entry below describes one T cell receptor (beta chain). This clone's antigen is unknown. Nothing much larger sits one base from this clone, and base qualities are not available. V is reduced by 1 base and J by 6 bases, leaving a spacing of 19 bases between them. The germline V gene sets CDR1 to SGHRS and CDR2 to YFSETQ. Reading from cysteine to phenylalanine, the CDR3 counts 16 amino acids. Just the 48-base CDR3 DNA is kept, in frame starting at base 1. This sample was taken from a study of control samples from healthy donors and cancer patients (dated by TCRdb to about 2020). Library method: the immunoSEQ multiplex PCR assay. Drawn from immuneACCESS, this table holds only the in-frame rearrangements with V and J called that TCRdb kept. Clones are partly lost; checked studies trace under half to an unresolved V gene and leave the rest unexplained. The sample table contains approximately 140,000 clones; only one count was recorded for just under 90% of them. The ten most abundant clones make up over 6.5% of the sample.

The chain is made from TRBV5-1 and TRBJ1-2, with the D gene not confidently named. The sequencing input was PBMCs. The TCR was taken from a man over 45 with head and neck cancer. The CDR3 protein sequence reads: CASSLSVSFLEDGYTF. The DNA reads TGCGCCAGCAGCTTGTCGGTCAGCTTTTTAGAGGATGGCTACACCTTC.